The 23 T cell receptor beta chains in this list originate from one sample, sequenced in a study of T cell responses to AZD1222 COVID-19 vaccine. This table comes from immunoSEQ multiplex PCR, and its TCRdb copy is limited to in-frame clones, with some not included. This table holds some 69,000 clones, about 80% found once. The specimen comprised peripheral blood, sampled 28 days after the second AZD1222 dose. The receptors were sampled from an adult who received the AZD1222 COVID-19 vaccine.

The chain carries TRBV3-1 (or the pseudogene TRBV3-2) and TRBJ2-5; 8 bases are shared with TRBD2. V lost 4 bases to trimming and J lost 4 bases; unmatched junction nucleotides: 11. Germline CDR1 reads LGHDT; CDR2 reads YNNKEL (reference sequence). The CDR3 is made up of 16 amino acids. Here the CDR3 DNA reads TGTGCCAGCAGCCCTTCCGGGGGGGGCCCCGGAGAGACCCAGTACTTC. It codes for CASSPSGGGPGETQYF.

This chain links TRBV11-1 with TRBJ1-1, with D possibly being TRBD1 (5 bases). Trimming pared 5 bases from V and 1 base from J, leaving 14 bases between. CDR1 SGHAT and CDR2 FQDESV come from the germline V gene (reference sequence). The CDR3 has 15 amino acids. In DNA, the CDR3 is TGTGCCAGCAGCCCGCGGCGGGGCAAGAACACTGAAGCTTTCTTT. Translation gives CASSPRRGKNTEAFF.

CDR3 DNA sequence: TGTGCCAGCAGCGACAGGGTAGGCAATCAGCCCCAGCATTTT. The encoded protein is CASSDRVGNQPQHF. This chain joins TRBV2 and TRBJ1-5; 7 bases map to TRBD1. This CDR3 is built from 14 residues. Germline V gives CDR1 SNHLY, CDR2 FYNNEI. The V gene end was trimmed by 6 bases and the J gene end by 2 bases; junction bases not matched to a gene: 4.

The chain combines TRBV7-6 with TRBJ1-4; TRBD1 aligns across 8 bases. This CDR3 is 16 amino acids long. The V segment lost 5 bases and the J segment 5 bases; nucleotides outside the gene matches: 10. Germline V CDR1 and CDR2: SGHVS, FNYEAQ. In DNA form, the CDR3 reads TGTGCCAGCAGCCCACCCCGGGGGACAGGCAATGAAAAACTGTTTTTT. Translated: CASSPPRGTGNEKLFF.

This rearrangement joins TRBV19 to TRBJ1-5; 8 nucleotides align to TRBD1. CDR1 is LNHDA, CDR2 SQIVND, per germline (reference sequence). The CDR3 has 14 residues. Trimming took 4 bases from V and 7 from J; bases not matched to a gene: 6. The CDR3 DNA sequence: TGTGCCAGTAGTACGCGGACAGGGCCACAGCCCCAGCATTTT. Translating gives CASSTRTGPQPQHF.

V and J are TRBV7-8 and TRBJ1-1; the D gene is possibly TRBD1 (6 bases). In germline, CDR1 is SGHVS, CDR2 FQNEAQ. The V and J ends lost 3 bases and 5 bases respectively, with 22 bases between them. This CDR3 region has 17 residues. In DNA, the CDR3 is TGTGCCAGCAGCTTGGACGGGGGGGCGGATATATCGACTGAAGCTTTCTTT. This codes for CASSLDGGADISTEAFF.

The J gene is TRBJ2-4, the V gene TRBV19, with a possible D match to TRBD2 (5 bases). This CDR3 has 18 residues. Germline V gives CDR1 LNHDA, CDR2 SQIVND (reference sequence). V lost 0 bases to trimming and J lost 6 bases, with 21 bases between them. CDR3 residues: CASSIDLRPGGAGNIQYF. CDR3 coding DNA: TGTGCCAGTAGTATAGATCTTCGACCTGGCGGTGCGGGAAACATTCAGTACTTC.

The chain joins TRBV14 to TRBJ1-2, with 7 bases matching TRBD1. This CDR3 has 18 residues. Looked up from germline, CDR1 is SGHDN and CDR2 is FVKESK. V was pared by 4 bases and J by 0 bases, with 14 bases of the junction left unmatched. The CDR3 region is CASSLDIGTALTNYGYTF. The CDR3 nucleotides read TGTGCCAGCAGCCTTGATATTGGGACAGCCCTTACTAACTATGGCTACACCTTC. The whole variable domain, remainder taken from reference TRBV14 and TRBJ1-2, is EAGVTQFPSHSVIEKGQTVTLRCDPISGHDNLYWYRRVMGKEIKFLLHFVKESKQDESGMPNNRFLAERTGGTYSTLKVQPAELEDSGVYFCASSLDIGTALTNYGYTFGSGTRLTVV.

The chain couples TRBV19 to TRBJ1-2, with TRBD1 as a possible D gene (5 bases). Germline V gene sequence: CDR1 LNHDA, CDR2 SQIVND (reference sequence). The V and J ends lost 6 bases and 8 bases respectively, with 16 bases between them. The CDR3 totals 13 residues. The CDR3 is CASSPGTPFGYTF. In DNA form, the CDR3 reads TGTGCCAGTAGCCCCGGGACCCCTTTCGGCTACACCTTC.

V gene TRBV28 combines with J gene TRBJ1-6, with D unclear. The CDR3 sequence is 18 residues long. The V end was cut by 3 bases, the J end by 5 bases, with 20 bases between. Germline CDR1 reads MDHEN; CDR2 reads SYDVKM. Here the CDR3 DNA reads TGTGCCAGCAGTTTTTTATATGGATTTCAGACTAATAATTCACCCCTCCACTTT. Translating gives CASSFLYGFQTNNSPLHF. Looking up the rest from reference TRBV28 and TRBJ1-6 gives the full variable domain: DVKVTQSSRYLVKRTGEKVFLECVQDMDHENMFWYRQDPGLGLRLIYFSYDVKMKEKGDIPEGYSVSREKKERFSLILESASTNQTSMYLCASSFLYGFQTNNSPLHFGNGTRLTVT.

This clone came up once. Here the CDR3 DNA reads TGCGCCAGCAGCCAAGACCCTTCTCCGACAGGGCACTATGGCTACACCTTC. Amino acids: CASSQDPSPTGHYGYTF. This chain links TRBV4-3 with TRBJ1-2; 7 bases fit TRBD1. The V gene's germline CDR1 is LGHNA and CDR2 YSLEER. J lost 3 bases, V lost 0 bases, and 10 bases had no gene match. CDR3 length: 17 amino acids.

This clone has just a few counts. CDR3 DNA: TGTGCCAGCAGCCTTCCCTCCGATACTCTCTCCAAAAACATTCAGTACTTC. It translates to CASSLPSDTLSKNIQYF. The chain joins TRBV7-9 to TRBJ2-4; the D is unclear. CDR3 length equals 17 residues. The V end was cut by 5 bases, the J end by 2 bases, with 19 bases between. Germline V gene sequence: CDR1 SEHNR, CDR2 FQNEAQ (reference sequence).

The chain couples TRBV23-1 to TRBJ2-1; 10 nucleotides line up with TRBD1. TRBV23-1 is an ORF; its function is uncertain. J was trimmed by 2 bases and V by 1 base; bases with no gene match: 8. This CDR3 is built from 18 residues. The CDR3, as DNA: TGCGCCAGCAGTCAATACGGGAAAGGACAGGGGGCCTACAATGAGCAGTTCTTC. This translates into CASSQYGKGQGAYNEQFF.

The chain joins TRBV6-1 to TRBJ1-4; D unresolved. Germline CDR1 is MNHNS and CDR2 is SASEGT. The CDR3 contains 15 residues. The V end was cut by 1 base, the J end by 8 bases, with 14 bases between. This chain's CDR3 is CASSEVGEGSEKLFF. CDR3 coding DNA: TGTGCCAGCAGTGAAGTAGGCGAGGGCTCGGAAAAACTGTTTTTT.

Comment on this clone: An end of the junction does not agree with germline; a read error may underlie this. The chain combines TRBV7-9 with TRBJ1-2, with D possibly matching TRBD1 (5 bases). The germline V gene encodes CDR1 SEHNR and CDR2 FQNEAQ (reference sequence). The CDR3 contains 12 residues. CDR3 coding DNA: TGTGCCAGCAGCCCCTCGCTTCTGGGGCCATCCTTC. It encodes CASSPSLLGPSF.

The genes are TRBV10-3 and TRBJ1-3; 7 bases match TRBD1. This CDR3 is built from 17 residues. Germline V gives CDR1 ENHRY, CDR2 SYGVKD. J was trimmed by 0 bases and V by 7 bases; bases with no gene match: 12. The CDR3 coding sequence is TGTGCCATCACTGCGGACAGGACAAACCCCTCTGGAAACACCATATATTTT. Its translation is CAITADRTNPSGNTIYF.

The rearrangement links TRBV7-2 to TRBJ2-2; D is possibly TRBD1 or TRBD2 (5 bases each). This CDR3 has 15 amino acids. V was clipped by 3 bases and J by 0 bases, with 8 bases between them. Germline CDR1 is SGHTA and CDR2 is FQGNSA. In DNA, the CDR3 is TGTGCCAGCAGCTTGAGGGGATCGAACACCGGGGAGCTGTTTTTT. Translation: CASSLRGSNTGELFF. Together with reference TRBV7-2 and TRBJ2-2, the CDR3 gives the full variable domain: GAGVSQSPSNKVTEKGKDVELRCDPISGHTALYWYRQSLGQGLEFLIYFQGNSAPDKSGLPSDRFSAERTGGSVSTLTIQRTQQEDSAVYLCASSLRGSNTGELFFGEGSRLTVL.

The DNA for the CDR3 is TGTGCCAGCCTAGGGACAGGGCTGACGAACACCGGGGAGCTGTTTTTT. Its translation is CASLGTGLTNTGELFF. The genes are TRBV19 and TRBJ2-2; 9 positions match TRBD1. The CDR3 loop spans 16 amino acids. Germline CDR1 and CDR2: LNHDA and SQIVND (reference sequence). V trimming: 9 bases; J trimming: 0 bases; junction bases outside the gene matches: 8.

The chain uses TRBV6-5 and TRBJ1-2, with 9 nucleotides matching TRBD1. Germline CDR1 MNHEY, CDR2 SVGAGI. The CDR3 has 15 residues. V trimming: 6 bases; J trimming: 0 bases; junction bases outside the gene matches: 5. CDR3 DNA sequence: TGTGCCAGCAGGACAGGGGGACACGCTAACTATGGCTACACCTTC. The encoded protein is CASRTGGHANYGYTF.

The chain joins TRBV5-3 to TRBJ2-3; the D is unclear. TRBV5-3 falls under the ORF class, with uncertain function. The V end was cut by 0 bases, the J end by 2 bases, with 13 bases between. The CDR3 is 16 amino acids. The CDR3 spells CARSLDVPLNTDTQYF. Written as DNA, the CDR3 is TGTGCCAGAAGCTTGGATGTCCCTCTAAACACAGATACGCAGTATTTT.

This rearrangement joins TRBV5-6 to TRBJ1-5; TRBD1 matches at 7 bases. Germline assignment: CDR1 SGHDT and CDR2 YYEEEE. The length of the CDR3 is 16 residues. The trim removed 0 bases at V and 1 base at J, leaving 4 bases unmatched. The CDR3 bases are TGTGCCAGCAGCTTGGGAGGGGGCAGGAGCAATCAGCCCCAGCATTTT. Its protein is CASSLGGGRSNQPQHF. Complete variable domain (other parts from reference TRBV5-6 and TRBJ1-5): DAGVTQSPTHLIKTRGQQVTLRCSPKSGHDTVSWYQQALGQGPQFIFQYYEEEERQRGNFPDRFSGHQFPNYSSELNVNALLLGDSALYLCASSLGGGRSNQPQHFGDGTRLSIL.

The gene calls are TRBV11-2 and TRBJ2-1; D possibly corresponds to TRBD2 (6 bases). Trimming cost V 1 base and J 4 bases, with 14 bases left between them. The length of the CDR3 is 16 residues. Germline lookup yields CDR1 SGHAT and CDR2 FQNNGV. CDR3 loop: CASSLGRGDGYNEQFF. The DNA for the CDR3 is TGTGCCAGCAGCTTAGGGCGCGGGGATGGTTACAATGAGCAGTTCTTC. The full variable domain, with the rest looked up from reference TRBV11-2 and TRBJ2-1, is EAGVAQSPRYKIIEKRQSVAFWCNPISGHATLYWYQQILGQGPKLLIQFQNNGVVDDSQLPKDRFSAERLKGVDSTLKIQPAKLEDSAVYLCASSLGRGDGYNEQFFGPGTRLTVL.

This rearrangement joins TRBV9 to TRBJ1-6, with D hard to call. Trimming left V 3 bases short and J 0 bases short, with 1 base between. The CDR3 totals 13 residues. CDR1 and CDR2 (germline): SGDLS, YYNGEE. The CDR3 region is CASSGSYNSPLHF. The DNA for the CDR3 is TGTGCCAGCAGCGGCTCCTATAATTCACCCCTCCACTTT.